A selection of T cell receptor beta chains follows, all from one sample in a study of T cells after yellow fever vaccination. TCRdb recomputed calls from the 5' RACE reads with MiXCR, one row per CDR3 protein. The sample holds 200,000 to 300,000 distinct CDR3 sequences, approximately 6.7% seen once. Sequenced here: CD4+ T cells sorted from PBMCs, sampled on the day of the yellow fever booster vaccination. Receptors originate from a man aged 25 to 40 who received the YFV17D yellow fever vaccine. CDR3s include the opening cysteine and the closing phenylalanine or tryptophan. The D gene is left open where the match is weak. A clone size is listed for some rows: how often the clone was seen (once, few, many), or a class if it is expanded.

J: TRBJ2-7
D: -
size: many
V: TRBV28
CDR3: CASSLQFSRSDEQYF
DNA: TGTGCCAGCAGTTTGCAGTTTTCTCGGTCCGACGAGCAGTACTTC

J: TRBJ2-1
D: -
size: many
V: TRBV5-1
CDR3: CASSPALYNEQFF
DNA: TGCGCCAGCTCCCCGGCCCTATACAATGAGCAGTTCTTC

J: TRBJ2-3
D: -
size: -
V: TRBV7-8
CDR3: CASSLALVDTQYF
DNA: TGTGCCAGCAGCTTAGCGCTCGTAGATACGCAGTATTTT

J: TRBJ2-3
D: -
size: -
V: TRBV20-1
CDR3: CSAPPSQGSRTDTQYF
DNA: TGCAGTGCTCCCCCCTCACAGGGTTCACGCACAGATACGCAGTATTTT

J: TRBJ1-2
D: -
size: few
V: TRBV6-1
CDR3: CASRASDTNYGYTF
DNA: TGTGCCAGCAGAGCCTCGGACACTAACTATGGCTACACCTTC

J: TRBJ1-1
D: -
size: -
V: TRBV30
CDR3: CAWRLGLRSSEAFF
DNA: TGTGCCTGGAGGTTAGGCCTTCGGAGCTCTGAAGCTTTCTTT

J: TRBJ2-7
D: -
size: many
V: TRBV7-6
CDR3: CASSQSRGREQYF
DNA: TGTGCCAGCAGCCAGTCTCGGGGTCGCGAGCAGTACTTC

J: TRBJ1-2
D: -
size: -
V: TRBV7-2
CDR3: CASSQLGVDYGYTF
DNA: TGTGCCAGCAGCCAACTCGGGGTGGATTATGGCTACACCTTC

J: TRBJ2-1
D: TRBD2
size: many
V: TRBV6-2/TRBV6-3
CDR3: CASSYGGLAASNEQFF
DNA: TGTGCCAGCAGTTACGGGGGACTAGCGGCCTCCAATGAGCAGTTCTTC

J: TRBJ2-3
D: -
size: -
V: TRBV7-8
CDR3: CASSLKEGTQYF
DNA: TGTGCCAGCAGCTTAAAAGAGGGAACGCAGTATTTT

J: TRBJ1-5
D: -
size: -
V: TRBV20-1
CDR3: CSAREGGQSNQPQHF
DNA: TGCAGTGCTAGAGAAGGAGGCCAATCTAATCAGCCCCAGCATTTT

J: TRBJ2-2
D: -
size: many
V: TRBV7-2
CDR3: CASSTKMNTGELFF
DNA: TGTGCCAGCAGCACTAAAATGAACACCGGGGAGCTGTTTTTT

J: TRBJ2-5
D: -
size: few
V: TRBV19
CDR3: CASRPEPYQETQYF
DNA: TGTGCCAGTAGGCCAGAACCGTACCAAGAGACCCAGTACTTC

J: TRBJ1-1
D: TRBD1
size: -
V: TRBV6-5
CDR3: CASSYNRGAEAFF
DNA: TGTGCCAGCAGTTACAACAGGGGGGCTGAAGCTTTCTTT

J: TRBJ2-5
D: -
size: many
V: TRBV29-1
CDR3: CSDRRGGVQETQYF
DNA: TGCAGCGACCGTCGAGGGGGGGTTCAAGAGACCCAGTACTTC

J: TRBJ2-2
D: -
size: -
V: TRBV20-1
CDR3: CSTPRGGNTGELFF
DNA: TGCAGTACGCCCAGGGGCGGGAACACCGGGGAGCTGTTTTTT

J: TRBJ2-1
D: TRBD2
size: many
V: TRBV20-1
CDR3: CSAPWTSGSKEQFF
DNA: TGCAGTGCCCCTTGGACTAGCGGGAGTAAAGAGCAGTTCTTC

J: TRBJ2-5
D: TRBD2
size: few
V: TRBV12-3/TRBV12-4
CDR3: CASSLPSGRRETQYF
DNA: TGTGCCAGCAGTTTGCCTAGCGGGAGGCGGGAGACCCAGTACTTC

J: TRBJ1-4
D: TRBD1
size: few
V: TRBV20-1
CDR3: CSATPGQNNEKLFF
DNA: TGCAGTGCTACTCCGGGACAGAATAATGAAAAACTGTTTTTT

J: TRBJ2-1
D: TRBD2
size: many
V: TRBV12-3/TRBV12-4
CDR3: CASSLWGEGPWEQFF
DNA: TGTGCCAGCAGCCTATGGGGGGAGGGCCCCTGGGAGCAGTTCTTC

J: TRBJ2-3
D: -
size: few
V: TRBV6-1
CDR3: CASRGTVMGDTQYF
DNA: TGTGCCAGCAGAGGGACTGTCATGGGGGATACGCAGTATTTT

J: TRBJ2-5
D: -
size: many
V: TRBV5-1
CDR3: CASSLWDTTQETQYF
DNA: TGCGCCAGCAGCTTGTGGGACACCACACAAGAGACCCAGTACTTC

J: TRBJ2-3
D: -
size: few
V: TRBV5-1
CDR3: CASRLGGGARTDTQYF
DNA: TGCGCCAGCAGGCTGGGAGGGGGGGCCCGCACAGATACGCAGTATTTT

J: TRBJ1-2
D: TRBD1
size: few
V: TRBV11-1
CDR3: CASSWTGANYGYTF
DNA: TGTGCCAGCAGCTGGACAGGAGCTAACTATGGCTACACCTTC

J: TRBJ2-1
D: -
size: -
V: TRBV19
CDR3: CASTPAASSSYNEQFF
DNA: TGTGCCAGTACCCCGGCAGCTAGTAGCTCCTACAATGAGCAGTTCTTC

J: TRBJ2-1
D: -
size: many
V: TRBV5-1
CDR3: CASSFEGIYNEQFF
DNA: TGCGCCAGCAGCTTTGAAGGGATCTACAATGAGCAGTTCTTC

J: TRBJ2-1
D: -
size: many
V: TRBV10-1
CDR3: CASSEGLASNEQFF
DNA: TGCGCCAGCAGTGAGGGGCTAGCGTCCAATGAGCAGTTCTTC

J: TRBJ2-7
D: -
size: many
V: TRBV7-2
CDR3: CASSPRGGGRTYEQYF
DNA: TGTGCCAGCAGCCCAAGGGGTGGGGGCAGGACCTACGAGCAGTACTTC

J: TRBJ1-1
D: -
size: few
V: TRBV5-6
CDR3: CASSSSGRGVGEAFF
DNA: TGTGCCAGCAGCTCATCAGGCCGGGGAGTTGGTGAAGCTTTCTTT

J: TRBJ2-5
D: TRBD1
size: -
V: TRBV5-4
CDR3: CASSPPTGGGETQYF
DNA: TGTGCCAGCAGCCCCCCGACAGGGGGCGGGGAGACCCAGTACTTC

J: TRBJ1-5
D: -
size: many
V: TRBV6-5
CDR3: CASSYYRDQPQHF
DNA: TGTGCCAGCAGTTATTACAGAGATCAGCCCCAGCATTTT

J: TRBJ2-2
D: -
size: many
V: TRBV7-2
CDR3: CASSLRAGELFF
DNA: TGTGCCAGCAGCCTCCGGGCCGGGGAGCTGTTTTTT

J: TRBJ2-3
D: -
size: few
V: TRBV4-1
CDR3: CASSQNLREGPGFSTDTQYF
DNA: TGCGCCAGCAGCCAAAATCTCAGGGAAGGCCCGGGCTTCAGCACAGATACGCAGTATTTT

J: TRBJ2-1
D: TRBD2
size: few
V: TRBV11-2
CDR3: CASSLKWTSAYNEQFF
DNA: TGTGCCAGCAGCTTAAAGTGGACTAGCGCCTACAATGAGCAGTTCTTC

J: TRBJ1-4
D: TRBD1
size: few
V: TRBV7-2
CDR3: CASSLGTGGGEKLFF
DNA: TGTGCCAGCAGCTTAGGAACAGGGGGCGGTGAAAAACTGTTTTTT

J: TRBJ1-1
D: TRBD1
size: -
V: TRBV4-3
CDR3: CASSHAGTVGTEAFF
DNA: TGCGCCAGCAGCCACGCCGGGACAGTGGGAACTGAAGCTTTCTTT

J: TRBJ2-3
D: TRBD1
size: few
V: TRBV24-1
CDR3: CATSDSGGTGTDTQYF
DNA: TGTGCCACCAGTGATTCAGGGGGCACTGGCACAGATACGCAGTATTTT

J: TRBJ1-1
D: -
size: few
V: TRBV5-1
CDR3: CASSLVGWDMNTEAFF
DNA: TGCGCCAGCAGCTTGGTTGGTTGGGACATGAACACTGAAGCTTTCTTT

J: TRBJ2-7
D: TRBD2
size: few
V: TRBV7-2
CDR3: CASSLDVTSGIYEQYF
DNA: TGTGCCAGCAGCTTAGACGTGACTAGCGGGATATACGAGCAGTACTTC

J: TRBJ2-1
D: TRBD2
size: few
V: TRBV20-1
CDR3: CSARAGGNRNEQFF
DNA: TGCAGTGCTCGAGCGGGGGGCAACCGCAATGAGCAGTTCTTC

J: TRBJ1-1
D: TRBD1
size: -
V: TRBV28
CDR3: CACRDRGVNTEAFF
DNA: TGTGCCTGCCGGGACAGGGGGGTGAACACTGAAGCTTTCTTT

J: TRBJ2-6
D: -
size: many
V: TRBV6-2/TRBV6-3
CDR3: CASSLAGKFTSGANVLTF
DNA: TGTGCCAGCAGTTTGGCAGGGAAGTTCACCTCTGGGGCCAACGTCCTGACTTTC

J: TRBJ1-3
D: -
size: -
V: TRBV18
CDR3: CASSPRREGNTIYF
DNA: TGTGCCAGCTCACCCCGTCGGGAAGGAAACACCATATATTTT

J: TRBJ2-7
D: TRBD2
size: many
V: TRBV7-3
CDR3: CASSLLAGKTYEQYF
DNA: TGTGCCAGCAGCCTACTAGCGGGTAAAACCTACGAGCAGTACTTC

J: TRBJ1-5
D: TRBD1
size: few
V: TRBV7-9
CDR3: CASSLGETGRRDQPQHF
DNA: TGTGCCAGCAGCTTAGGGGAGACAGGGCGGCGAGATCAGCCCCAGCATTTT

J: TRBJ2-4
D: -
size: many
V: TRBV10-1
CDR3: CASSSGTPLGIQYF
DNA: TGCGCCAGCAGCTCCGGGACACCACTCGGGATTCAGTACTTC

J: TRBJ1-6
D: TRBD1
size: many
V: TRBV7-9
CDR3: CASSSTGVHSPLHF
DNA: TGTGCCAGCAGCTCCACAGGGGTGCATTCACCCCTCCACTTT

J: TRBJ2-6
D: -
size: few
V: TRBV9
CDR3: CASSVPAGANVLTF
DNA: TGTGCCAGCAGCGTCCCTGCTGGGGCCAACGTCCTGACTTTC

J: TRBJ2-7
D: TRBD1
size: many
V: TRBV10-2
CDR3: CASGSPGQGREQYF
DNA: TGCGCCAGCGGCAGCCCGGGACAGGGGCGCGAGCAGTACTTC

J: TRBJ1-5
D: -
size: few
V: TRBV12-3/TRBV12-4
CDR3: CASSFVGGSNQPQHF
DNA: TGTGCCAGCAGTTTTGTGGGCGGGAGCAATCAGCCCCAGCATTTT

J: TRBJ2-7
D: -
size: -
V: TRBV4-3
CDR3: CASSQYGGYYEQYF
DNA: TGCGCCAGCAGCCAGTACGGGGGTTACTACGAGCAGTACTTC

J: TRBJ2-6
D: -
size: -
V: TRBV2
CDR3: CASRGYSGANVLTF
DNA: TGTGCCAGCAGAGGTTACTCTGGGGCCAACGTCCTGACTTTC

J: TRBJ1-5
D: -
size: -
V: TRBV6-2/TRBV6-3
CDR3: CASSSYTSNQPQHF
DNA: TGTGCCAGCAGTTCTTACACCAGCAATCAGCCCCAGCATTTT